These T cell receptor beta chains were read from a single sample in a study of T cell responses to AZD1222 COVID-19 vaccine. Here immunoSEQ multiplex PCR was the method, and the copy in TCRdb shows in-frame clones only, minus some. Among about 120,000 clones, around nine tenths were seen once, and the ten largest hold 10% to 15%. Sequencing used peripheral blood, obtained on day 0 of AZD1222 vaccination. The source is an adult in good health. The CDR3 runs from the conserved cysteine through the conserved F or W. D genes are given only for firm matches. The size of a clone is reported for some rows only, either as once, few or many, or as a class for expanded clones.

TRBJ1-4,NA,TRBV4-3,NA,TGCGCCAGCAGCCAAGACCCCCCGACTGCAACTAATGAAAAACTGTTTTTT,CASSQDPPTATNEKLFF
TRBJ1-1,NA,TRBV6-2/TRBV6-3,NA,TGTGCCAGCAGTTTAGGAGGGTGGAACACTGAAGCTTTCTTT,CASSLGGWNTEAFF
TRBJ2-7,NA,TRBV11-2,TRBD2,TGTGCCAGCAGCTCAAGACGGCTAGCGGAAACCTACGAGCAGTACTTC,CASSSRRLAETYEQYF
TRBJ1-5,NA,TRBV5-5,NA,TGTGCCAGCAGCTGGGACGCCAATCAGCCCCAGCATTTT,CASSWDANQPQHF
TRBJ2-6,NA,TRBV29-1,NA,TGCAGCGCTGGGGGGTCTGGGGCCAACGTCCTGACTTTC,CSAGGSGANVLTF
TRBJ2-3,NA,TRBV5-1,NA,TGCGCCAGCAGCTTTGAGATTGGGTTTAGCACAGATACGCAGTATTTT,CASSFEIGFSTDTQYF
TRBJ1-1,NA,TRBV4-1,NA,TGCGCCAGCAGCCAAGCCGGAGAGATCACTGAAGCTTTCTTT,CASSQAGEITEAFF
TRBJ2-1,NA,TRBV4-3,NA,TGCGCCAGCAGCCAAGATAGGAGGACCACGGAGCAGTTCTTC,CASSQDRRTTEQFF
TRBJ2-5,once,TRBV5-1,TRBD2,TGCGCCAGCACCGAAGGGACTAGCAGAGAGACCCAGTACTTC,CASTEGTSRETQYF
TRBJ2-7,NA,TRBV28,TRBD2,TGTGCCAGCAGCCCGGGGACTAGCGTACCCTACGAGCAGTACTTC,CASSPGTSVPYEQYF
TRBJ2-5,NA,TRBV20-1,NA,TGCAGTGCCCGGGCCCAAGAGACCCAGTACTTC,CSARAQETQYF
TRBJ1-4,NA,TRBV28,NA,TGTGCCAGCAGTTTGGTGGGCGTGGGAAGTGAAAAACTGTTTTTT,CASSLVGVGSEKLFF
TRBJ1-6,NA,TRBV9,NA,TGTGCCAGCAGCCCAAGAGGACAGAATAATTCACCCCTCCACTTT,CASSPRGQNNSPLHF
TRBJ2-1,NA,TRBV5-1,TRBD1,TGCGCCAGCAGCGCGGGACAGGGGGATTCCTACAATGAGCAGTTCTTC,CASSAGQGDSYNEQFF
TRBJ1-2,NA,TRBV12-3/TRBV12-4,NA,TGTGCCAGCAGCCGAGGGGGTAACTATGGCTACACCTTC,CASSRGGNYGYTF
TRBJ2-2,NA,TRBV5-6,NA,TGTGCCAGCAGCCGAAGACCCCAAAGGAGGGCCGGGGAGCTGTTTTTT,CASSRRPQRRAGELFF
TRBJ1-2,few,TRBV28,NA,TGTGCCAGCACCAGGTGGGGGGCTGGCTATGGCTACACCTTC,CASTRWGAGYGYTF
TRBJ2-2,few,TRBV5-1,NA,TGCGCCAGCAGCCGGGAGCCCAGTGCAATCGAGCTGTTTTTT,CASSREPSAIELFF
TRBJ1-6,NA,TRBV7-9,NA,TGTGCCAGCAGCTTAGCGATCCGGAATTCACCCCTCCACTTT,CASSLAIRNSPLHF
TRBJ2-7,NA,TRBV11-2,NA,TGTGCCAGCAGCTTAGATGGCGGTTCCTACGAGCAGTACTTC,CASSLDGGSYEQYF
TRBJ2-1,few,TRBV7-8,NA,TGTGCCAGCAGCTTAATGGAGGGAAGTTACAATGAGCAGTTCTTC,CASSLMEGSYNEQFF
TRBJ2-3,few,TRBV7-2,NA,TGTGCCAGCAGCGCCGAGATGACAGATACGCAGTATTTT,CASSAEMTDTQYF
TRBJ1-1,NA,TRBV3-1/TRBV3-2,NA,TGTGCCAGCAGCCAGGGGGATAGAAACACTGAAGCTTTCTTT,CASSQGDRNTEAFF
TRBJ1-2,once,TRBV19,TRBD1,TGTGCCAGTAGTACCTCGGGACAGGGATTTGGCTACACCTTC,CASSTSGQGFGYTF
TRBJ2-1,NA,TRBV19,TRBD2,TGTGCCAGTAGTATTCAGGCTAGCGGGGCCTACAATGAGCAGTTCTTC,CASSIQASGAYNEQFF
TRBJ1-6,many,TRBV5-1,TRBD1,TGCGCCAGCAGCCTGGGACAGGGGCGCCTCCCCCTCCACTTT,CASSLGQGRLPLHF
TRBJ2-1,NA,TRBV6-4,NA,TGTGCCAGCAGTGACCAATTAGGGAGGCCTGAGCAGTTCTTC,CASSDQLGRPEQFF
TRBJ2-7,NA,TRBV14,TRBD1,TGTGCCAGCAGCCGGCAGGGGGCCTACGAGCAGTACTTC,CASSRQGAYEQYF
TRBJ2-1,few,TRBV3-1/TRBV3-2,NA,TGTGCCAGCAGCCATCTTAACAATGAGCAGTTCTTC,CASSHLNNEQFF
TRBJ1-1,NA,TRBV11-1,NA,TGTGCCAGCAGCTTGGCGTACACTGAAGCTTTCTTT,CASSLAYTEAFF
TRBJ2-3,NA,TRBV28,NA,TGTGCCAGCAGTTTAGGCGGCCGCCCAACGTACGATACGCAGTATTTT,CASSLGGRPTYDTQYF
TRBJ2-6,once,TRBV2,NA,TGTGCCAGCAGTGCCGGGGCCAACGTCCTGACTTTC,CASSAGANVLTF
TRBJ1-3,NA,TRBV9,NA,TGTGCCAGCAGCGCGGCCTGGACTGGGGAAAACACCATATATTTT,CASSAAWTGENTIYF
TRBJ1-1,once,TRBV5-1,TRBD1,TGCGCCAGCAGCTCCACAGGGGGGTCTGAAGCTTTCTTT,CASSSTGGSEAFF
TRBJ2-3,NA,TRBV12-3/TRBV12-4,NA,TGTGCCAGCAGTGGGAGGGATACGCAGTATTTT,CASSGRDTQYF
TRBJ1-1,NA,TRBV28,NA,TGTGCCACCGGGGGTTCGGGACAAGGGAACACTGAAGCTTTCTTT,CATGGSGQGNTEAFF
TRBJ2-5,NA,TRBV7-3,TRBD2,TGTGCCAGCAGCCCGACCGGGGCGGGAGGGGAGACCCAGTACTTC,CASSPTGAGGETQYF
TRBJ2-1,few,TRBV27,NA,TGTGCCAGCAGCCGAGGGGGATTTGTTAATGAGCAGTTCTTC,CASSRGGFVNEQFF
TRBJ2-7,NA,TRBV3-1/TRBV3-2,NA,TGTGCCAGCGCGCCACTGACTAGTTCCGAGCAGTACTTC,CASAPLTSSEQYF
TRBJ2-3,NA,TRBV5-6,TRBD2,TGTGCCAGCAGCTTGTTCCCGGGAGGTCGGACAGATACGCAGTATTTT,CASSLFPGGRTDTQYF
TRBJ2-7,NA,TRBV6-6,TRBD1,TGTGCCAGCAGTCCCCGGACAGGGAGGAGAGAGCAGTACTTC,CASSPRTGRREQYF
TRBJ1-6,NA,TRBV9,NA,TGTGCCAGCAGCCTAGGGGGGGAATCTAATTCACCCCTCCACTTT,CASSLGGESNSPLHF
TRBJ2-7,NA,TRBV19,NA,TGTGCCAGTTCCGTTGGTACTCGACGCCACGAGCAGTACTTC,CASSVGTRRHEQYF
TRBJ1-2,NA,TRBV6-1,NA,TGTGCCAGCAGTGAAGTGGACTTCTATGGCTACACCTTC,CASSEVDFYGYTF
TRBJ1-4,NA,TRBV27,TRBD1,TGTGCCAGCAGTTTCCTTCCAGGGGGCCGGATGGAAAAACTGTTTTTT,CASSFLPGGRMEKLFF
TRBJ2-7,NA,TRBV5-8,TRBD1,TGTGCCAGCAGCGATCAGGGACAGGGGAACTACGAGCAGTACTTC,CASSDQGQGNYEQYF
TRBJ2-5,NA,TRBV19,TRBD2,TGTGCCAGTAGTATAGCTAGCGGGCCCCAAGAGACCCAGTACTTC,CASSIASGPQETQYF
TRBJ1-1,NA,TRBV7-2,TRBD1,TGTGCCAGCAGCTATGACAGGGTAATGAACACTGAAGCTTTCTTT,CASSYDRVMNTEAFF
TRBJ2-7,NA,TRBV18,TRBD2,TGTGCCAGCTCACGAGCGGGGAGCTCCTACGAGCAGTACTTC,CASSRAGSSYEQYF
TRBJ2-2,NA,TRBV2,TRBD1,TGTGCCAGCAGTGAAACAGGGGGCGGGGAGCTGTTTTTT,CASSETGGGELFF
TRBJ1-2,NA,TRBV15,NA,TGTGCCACCAGCAGAGGCGGTGAGGGCATTAACTATGGCTACACCTTC,CATSRGGEGINYGYTF
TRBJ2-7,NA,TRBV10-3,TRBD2,TGTGCCATCAGTGAGTCTCAGACTAGCGGGCAGTACGAGCAGTACTTC,CAISESQTSGQYEQYF
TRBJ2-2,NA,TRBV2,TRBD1,TGTGCCAGCAGTCTGGACAGGGCCACCGGGGAGCTGTTTTTT,CASSLDRATGELFF
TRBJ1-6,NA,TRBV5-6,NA,TGTGCCAGCAGCCCCACCGGCCTGAGCTCCTATAATTCACCCCTCCACTTT,CASSPTGLSSYNSPLHF
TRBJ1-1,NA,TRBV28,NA,TGTGCCAGCAGTTTATCGTACGAGGGCACTGAAGCTTTCTTT,CASSLSYEGTEAFF
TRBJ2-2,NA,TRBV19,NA,TGTGCCAGTCGCGGACAGAACACCGGGGAGCTGTTTTTT,CASRGQNTGELFF
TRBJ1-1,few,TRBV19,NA,TGTGCCAGTAGTATCCGGGTTGACACTGAAGCTTTCTTT,CASSIRVDTEAFF
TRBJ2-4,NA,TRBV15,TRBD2,TGTGCCACCAGCCCCCGGACTAGTAAAAACATTCAGTACTTC,CATSPRTSKNIQYF
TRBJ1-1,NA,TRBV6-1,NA,TGTGCCAGCAGACCAGAGGCGTGGAGGTTGGCTTTCTTT,CASRPEAWRLAFF